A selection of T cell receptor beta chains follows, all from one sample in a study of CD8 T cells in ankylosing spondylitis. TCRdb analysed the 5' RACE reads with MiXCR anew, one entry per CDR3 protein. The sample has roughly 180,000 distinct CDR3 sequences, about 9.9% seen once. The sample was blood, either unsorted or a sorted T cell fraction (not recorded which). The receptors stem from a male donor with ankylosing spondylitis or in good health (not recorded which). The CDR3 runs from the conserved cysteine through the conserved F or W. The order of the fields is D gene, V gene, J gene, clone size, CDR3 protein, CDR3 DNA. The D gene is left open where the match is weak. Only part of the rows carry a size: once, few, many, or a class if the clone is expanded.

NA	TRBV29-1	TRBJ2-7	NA	CSVGQGGSAYEQYF	TGCAGCGTGGGTCAGGGGGGTTCCGCCTACGAGCAGTACTTC
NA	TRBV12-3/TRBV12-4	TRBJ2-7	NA	CASTAQAKGAYEQYF	TGTGCCAGCACCGCGCAAGCGAAGGGGGCCTACGAGCAGTACTTC
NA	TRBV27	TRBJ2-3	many	CASSPKFGGTDTQYF	TGTGCCAGCAGTCCAAAGTTCGGTGGAACAGATACGCAGTATTTT
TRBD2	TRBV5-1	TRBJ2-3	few	CASGLAGWSEDTQYF	TGCGCCAGCGGACTAGCGGGGTGGTCAGAAGATACGCAGTATTTT
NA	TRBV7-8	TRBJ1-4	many	CASSLGGEKLFF	TGTGCCAGCAGCTTAGGCGGCGAAAAACTGTTTTTT
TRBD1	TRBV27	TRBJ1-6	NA	CASSLVQGPDSPLHF	TGTGCCAGCAGTTTAGTACAGGGGCCCGATTCACCCCTCCACTTT
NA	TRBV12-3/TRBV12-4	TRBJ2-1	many	CASSSVGRGKDNEQFF	TGTGCCAGCAGTTCAGTGGGGCGGGGTAAGGACAATGAGCAGTTCTTC
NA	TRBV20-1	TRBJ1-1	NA	CSALREGREAFF	TGCAGTGCTCTAAGAGAAGGCAGAGAAGCTTTCTTT
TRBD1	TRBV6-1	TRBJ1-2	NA	CVSGATGNYGYTF	TGTGTCAGCGGGGCGACAGGGAACTATGGCTACACCTTC
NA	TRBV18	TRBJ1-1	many	CASSPQSFGTEAFF	TGTGCCAGCTCACCACAGTCCTTCGGCACTGAAGCTTTCTTT
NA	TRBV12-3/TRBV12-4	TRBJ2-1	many	CASSHSSEQFF	TGTGCCAGCAGTCATAGTAGTGAGCAGTTCTTC
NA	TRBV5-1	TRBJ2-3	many	CASSPRRSVGTDTQYF	TGCGCCAGCAGCCCCCGACGGAGCGTTGGCACAGATACGCAGTATTTT
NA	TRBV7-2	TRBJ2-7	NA	CASSPNWGDGSYEQYF	TGTGCCAGCAGTCCCAATTGGGGGGACGGCTCCTACGAGCAGTACTTC
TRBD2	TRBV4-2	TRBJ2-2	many	CASSQARSSGANTGELFF	TGTGCCAGCAGTCAAGCCCGATCTAGCGGGGCGAACACCGGGGAGCTGTTTTTT
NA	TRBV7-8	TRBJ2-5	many	CASSSPRTHGETQYF	TGTGCCAGCAGCTCTCCTAGGACTCATGGAGAGACCCAGTACTTC
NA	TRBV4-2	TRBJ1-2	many	CASSQEAATRGGYTF	TGTGCCAGCAGCCAAGAGGCGGCTACAAGGGGGGGCTACACCTTC
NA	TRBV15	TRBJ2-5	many	CATSRDGASGATQYF	TGTGCCACCAGCAGAGATGGAGCGTCTGGGGCGACCCAGTACTTC
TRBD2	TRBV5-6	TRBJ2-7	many	CASSLWTSGTYYEQYF	TGTGCCAGCAGCTTATGGACTAGCGGGACTTACTACGAGCAGTACTTC
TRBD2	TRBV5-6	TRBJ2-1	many	CASSAGLRNEQFF	TGTGCCAGCAGCGCGGGACTAAGGAATGAGCAGTTCTTC
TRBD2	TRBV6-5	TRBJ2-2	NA	CASRGLAGIGELFF	TGTGCCAGCAGGGGGCTAGCGGGAATCGGGGAGCTGTTTTTT
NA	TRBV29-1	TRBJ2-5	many	CSVDRGDTSFF	TGCAGCGTTGATAGGGGGGACACCTCCTTCTTC
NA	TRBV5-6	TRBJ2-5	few	CASSPGGRETQYF	TGTGCCAGCAGCCCAGGAGGCCGGGAGACCCAGTACTTC
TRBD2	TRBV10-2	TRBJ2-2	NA	CASKRVAGVIGELFF	TGCGCCAGCAAACGGGTAGCGGGAGTAATCGGGGAGCTGTTTTTT
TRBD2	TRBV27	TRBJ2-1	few	CASAGTSGLRLVKNEQFF	TGTGCCAGCGCCGGGACTAGCGGCCTTCGGTTGGTAAAGAATGAGCAGTTCTTC
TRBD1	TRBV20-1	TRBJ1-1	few	CSARDGTANTEAFF	TGCAGTGCTAGAGATGGGACAGCGAACACTGAAGCTTTCTTT
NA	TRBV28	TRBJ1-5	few	CASSLEGMTDGNQPQHF	TGTGCCAGCAGTTTAGAGGGGATGACGGATGGCAATCAGCCCCAGCATTTT